These 18 T cell receptor beta chains were all obtained from the same sample, sequenced in a study of technical replicates of blood from a few donors. The data were produced by immunoSEQ multiplex PCR, yet TCRdb's version contains in-frame clones alone and is incomplete. The data show about 83,000 clones, 90% to 95% seen once. Sequenced: T cells isolated from PBMCs. Receptors were obtained from a human donor in good health.

The chain is built from TRBV10-3 and TRBJ2-1, with D tentatively TRBD2 (6 bases). From germline, CDR1 is ENHRY and CDR2 SYGVKD. The ends were cut back, 3 bases at V and 4 bases at J, with 16 bases in the middle. This CDR3 spans 16 amino acids. CDR3 coding DNA: TGTGCCATCAGTGACCTTACGGGGGTTAATTACAATGAGCAGTTCTTC. The encoded protein is CAISDLTGVNYNEQFF.

This sequence joins TRBV6-5 and TRBJ2-1, with 9 bases fitting TRBD2. Unmatched junction bases numbered 10, after V lost 6 bases and J lost 7 bases. This CDR3 has 15 amino acids. Germline V gene sequence: CDR1 MNHEY, CDR2 SVGAGI. The CDR3: CASRYQIAGVNEQFF. CDR3 in DNA: TGTGCCAGCAGGTACCAAATAGCGGGGGTGAATGAGCAGTTCTTC.

V and J are TRBV28 and TRBJ2-1; 7 bases match TRBD1. V trimming: 7 bases; J trimming: 2 bases; junction bases outside the gene matches: 14. The CDR3 covers 17 residues. The germline V gene has CDR1 MDHEN and CDR2 SYDVKM. The CDR3 protein is CASTRGGAGAPYNEQFF. CDR3 DNA: TGTGCCAGCACCCGAGGGGGCGCTGGTGCCCCCTACAATGAGCAGTTCTTC.

The chain employs TRBV30 and TRBJ2-3; the D gene is possibly TRBD2 (5 bases). The CDR3 extends over 13 amino acids. Between the trimmed V and J ends, which lost 5 bases and 5 bases, there was a span of 14 bases. The germline CDR1 and CDR2 sequences are GTSNPN and SVGIG (reference sequence). The DNA of the CDR3 is TGTGCCTGGGGCGCCCTTGGGAGAGATACGCAGTATTTT. This codes for CAWGALGRDTQYF. The variable domain in full, with the rest retrieved from reference TRBV30 and TRBJ2-3, is SQTIHQWPATLVQPVGSPLSLECTVEGTSNPNLYWYRQAAGRGLQLLFYSVGIGQISSEVPQNLSASRPQDRQFILSSKKLLLSDSGFYLCAWGALGRDTQYFGPGTRLTVL.

The chain uses TRBV15 and TRBJ2-1; possibly TRBD1 for D (8 bases). This CDR3 region has 15 residues. CDR1 is LNHNV and CDR2 is YYDKDF in the germline V gene (reference sequence). V was cut by 5 bases and J by 6 bases, with 17 bases left in between. CDR3 sequence: CATSHRGGATNEQFF. Here the CDR3 DNA reads TGTGCCACCAGCCACAGGGGGGGGGCAACCAATGAGCAGTTCTTC. The full variable domain, in which reference TRBV15 and TRBJ2-1 provide the parts outside the CDR3, is DAMVIQNPRYQVTQFGKPVTLSCSQTLNHNVMYWYQQKSSQAPKLLFHYYDKDFNNEADTPDNFQSRRPNTSFCFLDIRSPGLGDTAMYLCATSHRGGATNEQFFGPGTRLTVL.

J is TRBJ1-2 and V is TRBV4-1; 7 bases line up with TRBD1. The CDR3 is 17 amino acids. The germline V gene encodes CDR1 MGHRA and CDR2 YSYEKL. V lost 0 bases, J lost 1 base, and 8 bases stayed unmatched. The chain's CDR3 is CASSQDGGQGVNYGYTF. DNA of the CDR3: TGCGCCAGCAGCCAAGATGGGGGGCAGGGGGTTAACTATGGCTACACCTTC.

The chain carries TRBV15 and TRBJ2-1; possible D gene TRBD2, 6 bases. The CDR3 is made up of 14 amino acids. CDR1 is LNHNV, CDR2 YYDKDF, per germline (reference sequence). The ends were cut back, 3 bases at V and 4 bases at J, with 10 bases in the middle. The CDR3 DNA is TGTGCCACCAGCAGGCGCGGGGTATACAATGAGCAGTTCTTC. Its protein is CATSRRGVYNEQFF. Drawing the rest from reference TRBV15 and TRBJ2-1, the complete variable domain is DAMVIQNPRYQVTQFGKPVTLSCSQTLNHNVMYWYQQKSSQAPKLLFHYYDKDFNNEADTPDNFQSRRPNTSFCFLDIRSPGLGDTAMYLCATSRRGVYNEQFFGPGTRLTVL.

This chain uses TRBV19 with TRBJ2-7; 7 bases are a match to TRBD1. J gave up 3 bases and V 5 bases, and 16 bases lay outside the gene matches. CDR3 size: 17 residues. Germline values: CDR1 LNHDA, CDR2 SQIVND (reference sequence). The DNA of the CDR3 is TGTGCCAGTAGTTTTAGTTTTGGGTCAGGGGGTTACTACGAGCAGTACTTC. Translating it yields CASSFSFGSGGYYEQYF.

This chain links TRBV15 with TRBJ2-3; 9 positions agree with TRBD1. CDR3 length: 15 amino acids. V was pared by 8 bases and J by 2 bases, with 8 bases of the junction left unmatched. Germline V gene sequence: CDR1 LNHNV, CDR2 YYDKDF (reference sequence). The CDR3 region has the DNA TGTGCCACCGCCAGAGGGACAGGGCCCACAGATACGCAGTATTTT. Translating gives CATARGTGPTDTQYF. Filled out from reference TRBV15 and TRBJ2-3, the complete variable domain reads DAMVIQNPRYQVTQFGKPVTLSCSQTLNHNVMYWYQQKSSQAPKLLFHYYDKDFNNEADTPDNFQSRRPNTSFCFLDIRSPGLGDTAMYLCATARGTGPTDTQYFGPGTRLTVL.

This chain uses TRBV19 with TRBJ2-1; 14 nucleotides agree with TRBD2. The length of the CDR3 is 15 residues. Germline V gene data show CDR1 as LNHDA and CDR2 as SQIVND (reference sequence). V gave up 6 bases and J gave up 4 bases; unmatched junction bases: 2. In DNA, the CDR3 is TGTGCCAGTAGGACTAGCGGGAGGGGGTACAATGAGCAGTTCTTC. It yields the protein CASRTSGRGYNEQFF.

In this sample, this clone turned up once. The V call is TRBV6-4, the J call TRBJ2-3; tentatively, D is TRBD2 (5 bases). V gave up 4 bases and J gave up 0 bases, with 8 bases separating them. CDR1 MRHNA and CDR2 SNTAGT come from the germline V gene. CDR3 length: 14 residues. The CDR3: CASSGGLSTDTQYF. Written as DNA, the CDR3 is TGTGCCAGCAGTGGCGGGCTTAGCACAGATACGCAGTATTTT.

The chain carries TRBV28 and TRBJ1-5; no definite D call. This CDR3 region has 15 residues. Trimming cost V 3 bases and J 0 bases, with 9 bases left between them. The germline V gene has CDR1 MDHEN and CDR2 SYDVKM. CDR3 sequence reads: CASSLVSVSNQPQHF. The CDR3 nucleotides read TGTGCCAGCAGTTTGGTCAGCGTTAGCAATCAGCCCCAGCATTTT.

This chain uses TRBV5-1 with TRBJ1-5; 9 bases map to TRBD1. The germline CDR1 and CDR2 sequences are SGHRS and YFSETQ. The CDR3 runs to 15 residues. J was trimmed by 1 base and V by 4 bases; bases with no gene match: 3. The CDR3, as DNA: TGCGCCAGCAGCGCAGGGACAGGGAGCAATCAGCCCCAGCATTTT. This sequence encodes CASSAGTGSNQPQHF.

The chain joins TRBV6-4 to TRBJ2-2; D ambiguous. Per germline, CDR1 MRHNA and CDR2 SNTAGT. Deletions cut 2 bases from V and 3 bases from J, with 4 bases between. The CDR3 contains 13 residues. CDR3 region: CASSDRDTGELFF. CDR3 DNA: TGTGCCAGCAGTGACAGAGACACCGGGGAGCTGTTTTTT.

This clone was seen only a few times. V and J are TRBV5-6 and TRBJ1-6, with TRBD1 identical over 9 bases. V trimming: 4 bases; J trimming: 9 bases; junction bases outside the gene matches: 11. CDR3 length: 16 residues. CDR1 is SGHDT and CDR2 is YYEEEE in the germline V gene. DNA of the CDR3: TGTGCCAGCAGCGGAACTCGGACAGGGGCCGGTTCACCCCTCCACTTT. It encodes CASSGTRTGAGSPLHF.

The V and J genes are TRBV18 and TRBJ2-2; 10 nucleotides agree with TRBD2. The CDR3 has 15 amino acids. CDR1 KGHSH and CDR2 LQKENI come from the germline V gene. V trimming: 0 bases; J trimming: 5 bases; junction bases outside the gene matches: 0. CDR3 protein: CASSPPGLATGELFF. The CDR3 nucleotides are TGTGCCAGCTCACCACCGGGACTAGCGACCGGGGAGCTGTTTTTT. The full variable domain, with the rest looked up from reference TRBV18 and TRBJ2-2, is NAGVMQNPRHLVRRRGQEARLRCSPMKGHSHVYWYRQLPEEGLKFMVYLQKENIIDESGMPKERFSAEFPKEGPSILRIQQVVRGDSAAYFCASSPPGLATGELFFGEGSRLTVL.

The CDR3 protein is CASSQGSTSGYEQYF. The CDR3 bases are TGCGCCAGCAGCCAAGGGTCTACTAGCGGCTACGAGCAGTACTTC. The chain is built from TRBV4-1 and TRBJ2-7, with 8 bases aligning to TRBD2. Germline CDR1 MGHRA, CDR2 YSYEKL. CDR3 size: 15 residues. Unmatched junction bases numbered 5, after V lost 1 base and J lost 3 bases.

The chain joins TRBV11-1 to TRBJ2-7; the D gene is possibly TRBD2 (6 bases). V was shortened by 8 bases and J by 2 bases, with 19 bases between the two germline ends. CDR3 size: 15 residues. CDR1 and CDR2 (germline): SGHAT, FQDESV (reference sequence). In DNA, the CDR3 is TGTGCCAGCGGGAGAGGGCGGGACCCAGCCTACGAGCAGTACTTC. Its translation: CASGRGRDPAYEQYF.